This T cell receptor beta chain was profiled in a study of cytomegalovirus exposure and HLA in healthy donors. Germline V lookup: CDR1 MNHEY, CDR2 SMNVEV (reference sequence). The V end lost 5 bases, the J end lost 1 base, and 8 bases lay between the germline ends. The CDR3 sequence is 13 residues long. Study-wide results and caveats: It emerged from a later analysis that several of the most significant clusters appeared to be linked to common viral pathogens. The investigators catalogued some 150 TCR beta chains as cytomegalovirus-associated. Reportedly, TCR beta sequences accurately predicted HLA-A and HLA-B alleles in most subjects.

PCR involved 60 Vbeta and 13 Jbeta primers. The protocol was immunoSEQ multiplex PCR, while the TCRdb copy is restricted to in-frame clones and leaves out a portion. The sample has 150,000 to 250,000 clones, 82% seen once. In regard to this clone: The antigen remains unidentified.

The material sequenced was PBMCs. The rearrangement uses TRBV27 and TRBJ1-1, with no clear D. The TCR was taken from a boy younger than 10 in good health and CMV-seronegative. CDR3 sequence: CASSPDWNTEAFF. CDR3 coding DNA: TGTGCCAGCAGTCCCGACTGGAACACTGAAGCTTTCTTT.